This TCR beta chain was sequenced during a study of blood T cell repertoires in COVID-19. Across the whole study: The United States, Italy and Spain supplied acute and convalescent COVID-19 samples. The analysed material was cDNA or gDNA that came from T cells, B-cell-depleted T cells, or PBMCs.

V was pared by 5 bases and J by 0 bases, with 5 bases between. This CDR3 has 12 amino acids. In the study's own analysis: By means of reference gene primer amplification, nucleated cell counts were estimated. TCRdb's table, derived via immunoSEQ multiplex PCR, lists solely in-frame clones and lacks some. V and J calls and clone size are those listed in that table; D and trimming were worked out from the DNA. The sample records some 200,000 clones, 80% to 85% being singletons. Material for sequencing was peripheral blood. This clonotype was obtained from a woman aged 30 to 39 who had recovered from COVID-19. J is TRBJ2-7 and V is TRBV12-3 or TRBV12-4; D is ambiguous. CDR3 bases: TGTGCCAGCAGTCTCCTCTCCTACGAGCAGTACTTC. It translates to CASSLLSYEQYF.